This entry describes one TCR beta chain. The assay was immunoSEQ multiplex PCR, and TCRdb's table has in-frame clones only and misses some. The sample holds about 710,000 clones; 70% to 90% are singletons and the top ten take more than 0.009%. This entry comes from a study of shared T cell receptors in the human thymus. The sample also formed part of further work on human thymus T cells.

The clonotype originates from a boy younger than two with a congenital heart defect. The sequenced material came from thymocytes.

The CDR3 here is CATSRPSGVTNEKLFF. The CDR3 DNA reads as TGTGCCACCAGCAGACCATCAGGGGTAACTAATGAAAAACTGTTTTTT. The V call is TRBV15, the J call TRBJ1-4, with D tentatively TRBD1 (6 bases). Deletions cut 2 bases from V and 1 base from J, with 11 bases between. Germline V gives CDR1 LNHNV, CDR2 YYDKDF (reference sequence). The CDR3 extends over 16 amino acids.